This entry concerns a single T cell receptor (beta chain). Its antigen is undetermined. In the CD4+ fraction, cells were divided into CD45RA+ naive and CD45RA-negative memory subsets. This sample was included in a study of shared clonotypes between healthy human individuals. Across the whole study: Three plates were used per donor for CD4 naive, three for CD4 memory, two for CD8 naive and one for CD8 memory.

Clones were sequenced by immunoSEQ multiplex PCR, and TCRdb holds only the in-frame ones, with some missing. This sample has about 2 million clones, with 85% to 95% found just once. Findings and limits, study-wide: Depth of sequencing was expected to influence donor clonotype sharing. The generation probabilities recorded for non-shared clonotypes fell below those of clonotypes shared by all four donors.

V shed 6 bases and J shed 0 bases, with 12 bases lying between them. CDR1 is MNHEY, CDR2 SVGAGI, per germline. The CDR3 length is 15 residues. V and J are TRBV6-5 and TRBJ1-5, with a weak D call TRBD1 (5 bases). Sequencing input: naive CD4+ T cells sorted from blood. This sample's subset: CD45RA+ positively selected. The clonotype comes from a man younger than 35 in good health. The CDR3 DNA reads as TGTGCCAGCAGGGACACGCTATATAGCAATCAGCCCCAGCATTTT. Amino acid sequence: CASRDTLYSNQPQHF.